Each of the 9 T cell receptor beta chains below was sequenced from the same sample in a study of T cell repertoires in cytomegalovirus infection. These receptors are not linked to any known antigen. TCRdb reprocessed the reads via MiXCR and lists one record per CDR3 protein. The table shows 140,000 to 150,000 distinct CDR3 sequences, with roughly a third occurring only once. The sample here was CD8+ T cells from cultured PBMCs, taken from culture after CMV antigen stimulation. The origin of the receptors is a human donor in good health (CMV status not recorded). Some clones in this sample may be carry-over from other donors' samples.

The V call is TRBV7-8, the J call TRBJ2-7; 11 bases match TRBD1. Unmatched junction bases numbered 1, after V lost 0 bases and J lost 3 bases. The CDR3 runs to 15 residues. CDR1 SGHVS and CDR2 FQNEAQ come from the germline V gene. CDR3: CASSLAGTGGYEQYF. Written as DNA, the CDR3 is TGTGCCAGCAGCTTAGCCGGGACAGGGGGCTACGAGCAGTACTTC.

This clonotype was seen ten or more times. This chain joins TRBV11-2 and TRBJ2-7; TRBD2 aligns across 7 bases. The trim removed 2 bases at V and 3 bases at J, leaving 4 bases unmatched. The CDR3 spans 14 residues. The germline V gene encodes CDR1 SGHAT and CDR2 FQNNGV. This chain's CDR3 is CASSLSPGGYEQYF. In nucleotides, the CDR3 is TGTGCCAGCAGCTTAAGTCCGGGGGGCTACGAGCAGTACTTC.

The rearrangement joins TRBV5-6 to TRBJ2-2; D is unresolved. Germline loops: CDR1 SGHDT, CDR2 YYEEEE. The CDR3 is 12 residues long. Trimming cost V 6 bases and J 3 bases, with 6 bases left between them. The CDR3 DNA sequence: TGTGCCAGCAAGCCCTACACCGGGGAGCTGTTTTTT. It yields the protein CASKPYTGELFF.

The chain has TRBV2 and TRBJ2-3, with D perhaps TRBD2 (6 bases). V was shortened by 6 bases and J by 6 bases, with 13 bases between the two germline ends. Looked up from germline, CDR1 is SNHLY and CDR2 is FYNNEI. The CDR3 is 13 amino acids. The CDR3 reads CASSANRGDTQYF. CDR3 DNA: TGTGCCAGCAGCGCCAATCGGGGGGATACGCAGTATTTT.

This clonotype has ten or more counts. The V gene is TRBV7-2, the J gene TRBJ2-7; no clear D gene. The CDR3 spans 16 residues. V lost 5 bases to trimming and J lost 0 bases, with 17 bases between them. Germline assignment: CDR1 SGHTA and CDR2 FQGNSA. The chain's CDR3 is CASSPTSRYYSYEQYF. In DNA, the CDR3 is TGTGCCAGCAGCCCTACCAGCCGTTATTACTCCTACGAGCAGTACTTC.

This chain uses TRBV28 with TRBJ2-3; 8 nucleotides align to TRBD1. The CDR3 runs to 15 residues. V gave up 3 bases and J gave up 0 bases; unmatched junction bases: 2. Germline CDR1 and CDR2: MDHEN and SYDVKM. CDR3 in DNA: TGTGCCAGCAGTTTGACAGGGGAAAGCACAGATACGCAGTATTTT. This codes for CASSLTGESTDTQYF.

This clonotype was counted between two and nine times. The chain combines TRBV20-1 with TRBJ2-7; D not resolved. Trimming stripped 0 bases from V and 3 bases from J, with 12 bases between. Germline V CDR1 and CDR2: DFQATT, SNEGSKA (reference sequence). The CDR3 loop spans 14 amino acids. CDR3 sequence reads: CSARDRVLLYEQYF. The CDR3 nucleotides are TGCAGTGCTAGAGATCGAGTACTTCTCTACGAGCAGTACTTC.

At least ten counts were recorded for this clonotype. The rearrangement joins TRBV7-2 to TRBJ1-4; 7 bases map to TRBD1. V was clipped by 4 bases and J by 6 bases; unmatched bases: 11. CDR3 length: 16 amino acids. Germline V gene lookup returns CDR1 SGHTA and CDR2 FQGNSA. CDR3 DNA: TGTGCCAGCAGCTCCCCTAGACAGGGAGTGGATGAAAAACTGTTTTTT. It is translated as CASSSPRQGVDEKLFF.

CDR3 bases: TGTGCTAGTGGTTCCCCCCGGAGCTCAGACACCGGGGAGCTGTTTTTT. Amino acid sequence: CASGSPRSSDTGELFF. V is TRBV12-5 and J is TRBJ2-2; D unresolved. The CDR3 is 16 residues long. Per germline, CDR1 LGHNT and CDR2 FRNRAP. The V gene lost 4 bases and the J gene lost 3 bases, with 15 bases spanning the gap. Using reference TRBV12-5 and TRBJ2-2 for the parts outside the CDR3, the full variable domain is DARVTQTPRHKVTEMGQEVTMRCQPILGHNTVFWYRQTMMQGLELLAYFRNRAPLDDSGMPKDRFSAEMPDATLATLKIQPSEPRDSAVYFCASGSPRSSDTGELFFGEGSRLTVL.